This entry lists 14 T cell receptor beta chains sequenced from one sample in a study of blood T cell repertoires in COVID-19. Sequencing used immunoSEQ multiplex PCR; TCRdb keeps in-frame clones, though not all of them. The table shows 250,000 or so clones, with roughly nine tenths occurring only once. The sample comprised peripheral blood. All receptors derive from a man aged 55 to 69 with acute or convalescent COVID-19.

The J gene is TRBJ2-3, the V gene TRBV6-4; 7 bases align to TRBD2. V trimming: 2 bases; J trimming: 2 bases; junction bases outside the gene matches: 4. The CDR3 spans 15 residues. Germline values: CDR1 MRHNA, CDR2 SNTAGT. CDR3: CASSDRGDLTDTQYF. DNA of the CDR3: TGTGCCAGCAGTGACCGGGGGGACCTCACAGATACGCAGTATTTT.

The chain uses TRBV2 and TRBJ2-6; 8 positions agree with TRBD1. With V trimmed by 2 bases and J by 0 bases, 6 bases remained unmatched. The germline gives CDR1 SNHLY, CDR2 FYNNEI. The length of the CDR3 is 18 residues. CDR3 in DNA: TGTGCCAGCAGTGAAAGGCAGGGGGCCATCTCTGGGGCCAACGTCCTGACTTTC. As protein: CASSERQGAISGANVLTF. Supplemented by reference TRBV2 and TRBJ2-6, the full variable domain reads EPEVTQTPSHQVTQMGQEVILRCVPISNHLYFYWYRQILGQKVEFLVSFYNNEISEKSEIFDDQFSVERPDGSNFTLKIRSTKLEDSAMYFCASSERQGAISGANVLTFGAGSRLTVL.

At least ten counts were recorded for this clone. The V call is TRBV2, the J call TRBJ1-1, with D unresolved. Per the germline V gene, CDR1 is SNHLY and CDR2 is FYNNEI. CDR3 size: 15 residues. V lost 0 bases and J 5 bases, leaving 13 bases between the germline ends. The CDR3 region is CASSEARSPGTEAFF. The CDR3 DNA reads TGTGCCAGCAGTGAAGCGCGGAGCCCGGGGACTGAAGCTTTCTTT.

The chain has TRBV18 and TRBJ1-4; 7 bases match TRBD1. V was pared by 4 bases and J by 3 bases, with 5 bases of the junction left unmatched. The CDR3 is 15 amino acids. CDR1 and CDR2 from the germline V gene are KGHSH and LQKENI. The CDR3 sequence: CASSLTGTANEKLFF. The CDR3 DNA is TGTGCCAGCTCACTCACCGGGACAGCTAATGAAAAACTGTTTTTT.

The rearrangement joins TRBV6-6 to TRBJ2-5, with 9 bases identical to TRBD1. The ends lost 6 bases at V and 3 bases at J; junction bases unmatched: 11. CDR3 length: 16 residues. CDR1 is MNHNY, CDR2 SVGAGI, per germline (reference sequence). The CDR3 DNA follows: TGTGCCAGCAGACCCATCCGGGACAGGGTAAAAGAGACCCAGTACTTC. It translates to CASRPIRDRVKETQYF.

V is TRBV5-5 and J is TRBJ2-5; TRBD1 is a possible D gene (5 bases). This CDR3 region has 13 residues. The V gene's germline CDR1 is SGHKS and CDR2 YYEKEE (reference sequence). V lost 7 bases to trimming and J lost 4 bases, with 14 bases between them. CDR3 sequence (DNA): TGTGCCAGCTCCGCTGGGGCCGGAGAGACCCAGTACTTC. Translated, it gives CASSAGAGETQYF.

This chain uses TRBV2 with TRBJ2-4, with TRBD2 matching 11 bases. J gave up 0 bases and V 6 bases, and 10 bases lay outside the gene matches. CDR3 length: 18 amino acids. Germline V gives CDR1 SNHLY, CDR2 FYNNEI. The CDR3 here is CASSGRRGLAGAKNIQYF. The CDR3, as DNA: TGTGCCAGCAGCGGACGAAGAGGACTAGCGGGAGCCAAAAACATTCAGTACTTC.

This rearrangement joins TRBV9 to TRBJ1-5; 8 bases are shared with TRBD1. Germline loops: CDR1 SGDLS, CDR2 YYNGEE. After removal of 3 bases from V and 2 bases from J, the junction contained 4 bases not matched to a gene. The CDR3 spans 15 residues. CDR3: CASSAGTGRNQPQHF. DNA for the CDR3: TGTGCCAGCAGCGCCGGGACAGGCCGCAATCAGCCCCAGCATTTT.

The rearrangement links TRBV6-5 to TRBJ1-1; unclear D gene. Germline-derived CDR1 and CDR2 are MNHEY and SVGAGI. The CDR3 extends over 14 amino acids. Between the trimmed V and J ends, which lost 5 bases and 4 bases, there was a span of 14 bases. The DNA of the CDR3 is TGTGCCAGCAGTAAGAGCAGGATGGGCACTGAAGCTTTCTTT. This translates into CASSKSRMGTEAFF.

This clone came up once. V gene TRBV11-3 combines with J gene TRBJ2-1, with 8 bases that match TRBD1. The trim removed 0 bases at V and 6 bases at J, leaving 7 bases unmatched. The CDR3 spans 16 residues. CDR1 and CDR2 from the germline V gene are SGHNT and YENEEA. The CDR3 region has the DNA TGTGCCAGCAGCTTAGAATCGGCCAGGGGGCTCAATGAGCAGTTCTTC. Protein sequence: CASSLESARGLNEQFF.

This sequence joins TRBV7-2 and TRBJ2-1; 7 nucleotides align to TRBD1. V shed 3 bases, J shed 2 bases, and the junction held 4 bases outside the gene matches. Germline V gene lookup returns CDR1 SGHTA and CDR2 FQGNSA. The CDR3 runs 15 residues. CDR3 protein: CASSLSQGAYNEQFF. CDR3 in DNA: TGTGCCAGCAGCTTGTCCCAGGGGGCCTACAATGAGCAGTTCTTC.

The chain links TRBV4-3 to TRBJ1-2; 7 bases are shared with TRBD1. The CDR3 has 19 residues. V dropped 0 bases and J dropped 4; count of bases not matched to a gene: 17. Germline CDR1 is LGHNA and CDR2 is YSLEER. This CDR3 reads CASSQDTPTGTVRGYGYTF. For the CDR3, the DNA is TGCGCCAGCAGCCAAGACACCCCCACCGGGACAGTAAGGGGCTATGGCTACACCTTC.

The table lists this clone with a count of one. The V call is TRBV3-1 (or the pseudogene TRBV3-2), the J call TRBJ2-7, with 8 positions matching TRBD1. Unmatched junction bases numbered 6, after V lost 5 bases and J lost 6 bases. Germline CDR1 reads LGHDT; CDR2 reads YNNKEL (reference sequence). The CDR3 extends over 13 amino acids. The CDR3 spells CASSFIDRGEQYF. In DNA, the CDR3 is TGTGCCAGCAGCTTTATCGACAGGGGCGAGCAGTACTTC.

The chain is built from TRBV6-1 and TRBJ1-1; possible D gene TRBD1, 6 bases. The CDR3 loop spans 16 amino acids. From germline, CDR1 is MNHNS and CDR2 SASEGT. Trimming shortened V by 2 bases and J by 0 bases, and 13 bases separated the two germline ends. The CDR3 spells CASSEFVGTLNTEAFF. CDR3 DNA: TGTGCCAGCAGTGAATTTGTTGGGACACTGAACACTGAAGCTTTCTTT.